The clone carrying this T cell receptor beta chain was detected a few times. The antigen remains undetermined. This specimen comes from a study of identical twins. Broader study findings: Among out-of-frame alpha sequences shared by twins, low generation probability occurred in excess.

A universal primer site was added by template switching, and unique molecular identifiers were carried by the cDNA. MiXCR was run by TCRdb on the 5' RACE reads, yielding one entry per CDR3 protein. The sample lists around 530,000 distinct CDR3 sequences; 13% to 15% were seen once. The CDR3 spans 16 residues. Trimming took off 2 bases at V and 2 bases at J, with 10 bases between the two ends. These data were also reused for a study on yellow fever vaccine responses in identical twins.

This sequence joins TRBV12-3 or TRBV12-4 and TRBJ2-6, with D maybe TRBD1 (5 bases). The sequenced sample consisted of CD4+ T cells sorted from blood. This TCR derives from a woman between 18 and 29 years old in good health. The CDR3 reads CASSLRSGTGANVLTF. CDR3 nucleotide sequence: TGTGCCAGCAGTTTACGGTCAGGGACTGGGGCCAACGTCCTGACTTTC.